Below, 21 T cell receptor beta chains from the same sample are listed, as sequenced in a study of blood T cell repertoires in COVID-19. Assay: immunoSEQ multiplex PCR; the TCRdb copy retains only in-frame clones and omits some. This table has about 150,000 clones, roughly 90% appearing once. Input material: peripheral blood. These TCRs come from a man aged 60-69 years with active or convalescent COVID-19.

The chain is built from TRBV6-1 and TRBJ1-2; D may be TRBD1 (6 bases). Germline CDR1 and CDR2: MNHNS and SASEGT. The CDR3 consists of 12 residues. Trimming stripped 3 bases from V and 8 bases from J, with 10 bases between. The CDR3 DNA is TGTGCCAGCAGTGAGGGACAAAAAGGCTACACCTTC. Translated, it gives CASSEGQKGYTF.

V usage is TRBV6-5 and J usage is TRBJ2-5; 7 bases fit TRBD1. Germline assignment: CDR1 MNHEY and CDR2 SVGAGI. The V gene end was trimmed by 6 bases and the J gene end by 2 bases; junction bases not matched to a gene: 6. This CDR3 contains 14 residues. The CDR3 loop is CASRLRGQQETQYF. The CDR3 nucleotides read TGTGCCAGCAGGCTTCGGGGACAGCAAGAGACCCAGTACTTC.

The V gene is TRBV29-1, the J gene TRBJ2-7; maybe TRBD2 (5 bases). Trimming left V 6 bases short and J 6 bases short, with 18 bases between. The germline gives CDR1 SQVTM, CDR2 ANQGSEA. This CDR3 contains 13 residues. The CDR3 region is CSVGATGTGEQYF. Here the CDR3 DNA reads TGCAGCGTGGGAGCGACGGGTACCGGCGAGCAGTACTTC.

For the CDR3, the DNA is TGTGCCAGCAGTGAAGCGGGGCGTGATACGCAGTATTTT. This gives the protein CASSEAGRDTQYF. This chain joins TRBV6-1 and TRBJ2-3; perhaps TRBD1 as D (5 bases). Trimming took off 0 bases at V and 6 bases at J, with 7 bases between the two ends. From germline, CDR1 is MNHNS and CDR2 SASEGT. The CDR3 consists of 13 residues.

V gene TRBV2 combines with J gene TRBJ2-3, with a tentative D call TRBD1 (5 bases). The germline V and J ends were trimmed by 7 bases and 4 bases, with 12 bases remaining between them. The CDR3 runs 13 residues. Germline-derived CDR1 and CDR2 are SNHLY and FYNNEI. CDR3 region: CASNDRRPDTQYF. CDR3 sequence (DNA): TGTGCCAGCAACGACAGAAGGCCAGATACGCAGTATTTT. The whole variable domain, remainder taken from reference TRBV2 and TRBJ2-3, is EPEVTQTPSHQVTQMGQEVILRCVPISNHLYFYWYRQILGQKVEFLVSFYNNEISEKSEIFDDQFSVERPDGSNFTLKIRSTKLEDSAMYFCASNDRRPDTQYFGPGTRLTVL.

For this clone: Other nucleotide sequences from this sample produce the same CDR3. V and J are TRBV5-1 and TRBJ1-1; no firm D call. The CDR3 is 14 amino acids. CDR1 and CDR2 (germline): SGHRS, YFSETQ. V was pared by 0 bases and J by 5 bases, with 11 bases between. CDR3 sequence (DNA): TGCGCCAGCAGCTTGGCCTCGGGTGGAACTGAAGCTTTCTTT. Protein product: CASSLASGGTEAFF.

This rearrangement joins TRBV7-2 to TRBJ1-5, with 7 bases aligning to TRBD1. V shed 6 bases, J shed 5 bases, and the junction held 10 bases outside the gene matches. The CDR3 length is 15 residues. CDR1 and CDR2 (germline): SGHTA, FQGNSA. The CDR3 DNA sequence: TGTGCCAGCAGTCCCAGACAGGGCCTATATCAGCCCCAGCATTTT. Amino acid sequence: CASSPRQGLYQPQHF.

This clone appeared once. The gene calls are TRBV5-4 and TRBJ2-3, with TRBD2 as a possible D gene (5 bases). Germline V gene sequence: CDR1 SGHNT, CDR2 YYREEE (reference sequence). This CDR3 has 17 residues. Trimming removed 3 bases at V and 4 bases at J, with 21 bases between. CDR3 coding DNA: TGTGCCAGCAGCTCGCCGGTCCCCAGTCACGGGGCAGATACGCAGTATTTT. This codes for CASSSPVPSHGADTQYF.

This chain joins TRBV24-1 and TRBJ1-6, with D tentatively TRBD1 (5 bases). The CDR3 contains 13 residues. V lost 5 bases to trimming and J lost 6 bases, with 7 bases between them. Germline assignment: CDR1 KGHDR and CDR2 SFDVKD. CDR3 bases: TGTGCCACCAGTGCCCAGGGTAATTCACCCCTCCACTTT. Protein sequence: CATSAQGNSPLHF.

V and J are TRBV19 and TRBJ2-7, with a possible D match to TRBD1 (5 bases). Germline CDR1 and CDR2: LNHDA and SQIVND (reference sequence). The CDR3 contains 15 residues. V gave up 3 bases and J gave up 3 bases, with 15 bases separating them. The CDR3 DNA reads TGTGCCAGTAGTATCAGCGACAGCCCCTACTACGAGCAGTACTTC. Its translation: CASSISDSPYYEQYF.

The V call is TRBV11-3, the J call TRBJ1-2; TRBD1 matches at 9 bases. The CDR3 is 15 amino acids. J gave up 3 bases and V 1 base, and 3 bases lay outside the gene matches. Germline lookup yields CDR1 SGHNT and CDR2 YENEEA. The DNA for the CDR3 is TGTGCCAGCAGCTTAGGGACAGGGGAAGACTATGGCTACACCTTC. Protein: CASSLGTGEDYGYTF.

In this sample, this clone turned up once. The chain joins TRBV4-3 to TRBJ2-3, with D possibly being TRBD1 (6 bases). Germline loops: CDR1 LGHNA, CDR2 YSLEER. V lost 4 bases to trimming and J lost 2 bases, with 13 bases between them. The CDR3 runs to 15 residues. In DNA form, the CDR3 reads TGCGCCAGCAGCCCCCTTCCAGGGGCCACAGATACGCAGTATTTT. Encoded protein: CASSPLPGATDTQYF.

V gene TRBV5-8 combines with J gene TRBJ1-1; 7 bases fit TRBD1. The CDR3 loop spans 16 amino acids. Germline V gives CDR1 SGHTS, CDR2 YDEGEE. The J segment lost 0 bases and the V segment lost 4 bases, leaving 9 bases of the junction unmatched. The CDR3 bases are TGTGCCAGCAGCCTCTCCTGGGGACAGATGAACACTGAAGCTTTCTTT. Translating it yields CASSLSWGQMNTEAFF.

This chain connects TRBV5-4 to TRBJ2-1; 8 nucleotides align to TRBD2. There are 15 residues in the CDR3. From germline, CDR1 is SGHNT and CDR2 YYREEE (reference sequence). With V trimmed by 1 base and J by 7 bases, 7 bases remained unmatched. CDR3 DNA sequence: TGTGCCAGCAGCTTGTACCGGGAGGGCCAGAATGAGCAGTTCTTC. Protein product: CASSLYREGQNEQFF.

The chain employs TRBV18 and TRBJ1-2; tentative D call: TRBD1 (6 bases). Germline V gene sequence: CDR1 KGHSH, CDR2 LQKENI. This CDR3 contains 15 residues. The V gene lost 5 bases and the J gene lost 2 bases, with 15 bases spanning the gap. Here the CDR3 reads CASSASGAANYGYTF. The CDR3 coding sequence is TGTGCCAGCTCAGCCTCAGGGGCTGCGAACTATGGCTACACCTTC. Complete variable domain (other parts from reference TRBV18 and TRBJ1-2): NAGVMQNPRHLVRRRGQEARLRCSPMKGHSHVYWYRQLPEEGLKFMVYLQKENIIDESGMPKERFSAEFPKEGPSILRIQQVVRGDSAAYFCASSASGAANYGYTFGSGTRLTVV.

The chain employs TRBV7-3 and TRBJ2-2; 8 positions agree with TRBD2. There are 15 residues in the CDR3. V was pared by 1 base and J by 6 bases, with 4 bases of the junction left unmatched. Germline V lookup: CDR1 SGHTA, CDR2 FQGTGA. In DNA, the CDR3 is TGTGCCAGCAGCTTAAACCGGGAGGGGGCCGGGGAGCTGTTTTTT. Translation: CASSLNREGAGELFF. The whole variable domain, filled in from reference TRBV7-3 and TRBJ2-2, reads GAGVSQTPSNKVTEKGKYVELRCDPISGHTALYWYRQSLGQGPEFLIYFQGTGAADDSGLPNDRFFAVRPEGSVSTLKIQRTERGDSAVYLCASSLNREGAGELFFGEGSRLTVL.

Only one count was recorded for this clone. This sequence joins TRBV5-1 and TRBJ2-2; tentative D call: TRBD1 (5 bases). Germline V gives CDR1 SGHRS, CDR2 YFSETQ. Trimming shortened V by 4 bases and J by 3 bases, and 13 bases separated the two germline ends. The CDR3 runs 15 residues. CDR3 residues: CASSPLRADTGELFF. The CDR3 DNA reads as TGCGCCAGCAGCCCCCTCAGGGCCGACACCGGGGAGCTGTTTTTT.

With respect to this clone: This CDR3 is also generated by other DNA sequences in the sample. The gene calls are TRBV5-1 and TRBJ2-5; 11 positions agree with TRBD1. V was pared by 4 bases and J by 4 bases, with 3 bases of the junction left unmatched. CDR3 size: 14 residues. Germline values: CDR1 SGHRS, CDR2 YFSETQ. CDR3 bases: TGCGCCAGCAGCCCGGGACAGGGGGGAGAGACCCAGTACTTC. Translation gives CASSPGQGGETQYF. The full variable domain, rest sourced from reference TRBV5-1 and TRBJ2-5, is KAGVTQTPRYLIKTRGQQVTLSCSPISGHRSVSWYQQTPGQGLQFLFEYFSETQRNKGNFPGRFSGRQFSNSRSEMNVSTLELGDSALYLCASSPGQGGETQYFGPGTRLLVL.

The rearrangement uses TRBV10-3 and TRBJ1-5; D perhaps matches TRBD1 (6 bases). The V gene lost 11 bases and the J gene lost 4 bases, with 12 bases spanning the gap. This CDR3 has 12 amino acids. Germline V gene lookup returns CDR1 ENHRY and CDR2 SYGVKD. In DNA, the CDR3 is TGTGCCGCCTCAGGGGATAATCAGCCCCAGCATTTT. This translates into CAASGDNQPQHF.

This chain connects TRBV7-9 to TRBJ1-2; 9 bases agree with TRBD1. V lost 3 bases, J lost 3 bases, and 5 bases stayed unmatched. Germline CDR1 reads SEHNR; CDR2 reads FQNEAQ (reference sequence). This CDR3 has 15 amino acids. CDR3 DNA: TGTGCCAGCAGCTTGGGACAGGGTTTGGACTATGGCTACACCTTC. It yields the protein CASSLGQGLDYGYTF.

This chain links TRBV6-2 or TRBV6-3 with TRBJ1-2; the D gene is possibly TRBD1 (6 bases). V lost 4 bases and J lost 1, with 13 bases in between. Per germline, CDR1 MNHEY and CDR2 SVGEGT. The CDR3 loop spans 15 amino acids. The CDR3 protein is CASSSAGADNYGYTF. In DNA form, the CDR3 reads TGTGCCAGCAGTTCCGCAGGGGCGGATAACTATGGCTACACCTTC.